These 14 T cell receptor beta chains came from one sample sequenced in a study of OX40 agonist ivuxolimab in advanced cancers. Only in-frame clones appear in the TCRdb table, and some are missing; sequencing was by immunoSEQ multiplex PCR. This sample carries tens of thousands of clones, about 89% of them seen once, and the ten largest clones take about 4.1%. Sequenced here: CD4+ or CD8+ T cells sorted from blood, sampled in a trial of the OX40 agonist ivuxolimab. These TCRs come from an adult with an advanced solid tumor such as melanoma, head and neck, liver or kidney cancer.

Only a few counts were recorded for this clone. The chain carries TRBV7-9 and TRBJ1-2, with 10 bases matching TRBD1. The V gene's germline CDR1 is SEHNR and CDR2 FQNEAQ (reference sequence). This CDR3 comprises 15 residues. V was pared by 2 bases and J by 6 bases, with 6 bases of the junction left unmatched. CDR3 in amino acids: CASSLPGTGAHGYTF. The CDR3, as DNA: TGTGCCAGCAGCTTACCGGGGACAGGGGCACATGGCTACACCTTC.

The chain recombines TRBV4-1 with TRBJ2-7; 8 positions match TRBD1. Trimming took 4 bases from V and 1 from J; bases not matched to a gene: 3. The CDR3 is 14 amino acids. Per the germline V gene, CDR1 is MGHRA and CDR2 is YSYEKL. CDR3 amino acids: CASSRTGGSYEQYF. The CDR3 nucleotides are TGCGCCAGCAGCCGAACAGGGGGGTCCTACGAGCAGTACTTC.

The genes are TRBV28 and TRBJ2-5; 10 bases line up with TRBD1. Germline loops: CDR1 MDHEN, CDR2 SYDVKM. Trimming at V came to 5 bases and at J to 4 bases, leaving 13 bases not matched to a gene. The CDR3 contains 17 residues. CDR3 amino acids: CASSPTGQGMWSETQYF. CDR3 bases: TGTGCCAGCAGTCCCACGGGACAGGGGATGTGGTCAGAGACCCAGTACTTC.

The chain is built from TRBV7-2 and TRBJ1-5; D is uncertain. Trimming took 1 base from V and 6 from J, leaving 4 bases between them. Germline V gene lookup returns CDR1 SGHTA and CDR2 FQGNSA. CDR3 size: 12 residues. Here the CDR3 reads CASSLVGQPQHF. CDR3 sequence (DNA): TGTGCCAGCAGCTTAGTTGGTCAGCCCCAGCATTTT.

The rearrangement links TRBV27 to TRBJ2-1; no firm D call. The V end was cut by 2 bases, the J end by 2 bases, with 1 base between. This CDR3 has 12 residues. Germline V gene sequence: CDR1 MNHEY, CDR2 SMNVEV (reference sequence). The DNA for the CDR3 is TGTGCCAGCAGTTTACCCTACAATGAGCAGTTCTTC. It codes for CASSLPYNEQFF.

The rearrangement joins TRBV6-1 to TRBJ2-3, with a weak D call TRBD2 (5 bases). Germline CDR1 is MNHNS and CDR2 is SASEGT. The CDR3 totals 16 residues. With 0 bases removed from V and 2 bases from J, the gap between germline ends came to 12 bases. Here the CDR3 reads CASSEALAGATDTQYF. CDR3 DNA sequence: TGTGCCAGCAGTGAAGCTCTAGCAGGAGCCACAGATACGCAGTATTTT.

Worth noting for this clone: The junction departs from the called germline gene at one end, perhaps through a read error. The chain joins TRBV4-3 to TRBJ2-1, with D tentatively TRBD2 (6 bases). Germline CDR1 and CDR2: LGHNA and YSLEER. The CDR3 spans 15 residues. The CDR3 loop reads CASSQDGDSNNEQFF. CDR3 nucleotide sequence: TGCGCCAGCAGCCAAGATGGGGACTCCAACAATGAGCAGTTCTTC.

The count of this clone is one. The rearrangement joins TRBV4-3 to TRBJ1-1; tentative D call: TRBD1 (6 bases). Germline V gene lookup returns CDR1 LGHNA and CDR2 YSLEER. The V end was cut by 0 bases, the J end by 4 bases, with 15 bases between. The CDR3 has 16 residues. The CDR3 loop is CASSQDLGAVATEAFF. The CDR3 DNA reads as TGCGCCAGCAGCCAAGATTTGGGGGCTGTCGCCACTGAAGCTTTCTTT.

V is TRBV11-2 and J is TRBJ2-6; 9 nucleotides match TRBD2. Germline CDR1 SGHAT, CDR2 FQNNGV. Trimming at V came to 0 bases and at J to 2 bases, leaving 2 bases not matched to a gene. The CDR3 has 17 residues. For the CDR3, the DNA is TGTGCCAGCAGCTTAGATGGGACTAGCACTGGGGCCAACGTCCTGACTTTC. This encodes CASSLDGTSTGANVLTF.

The chain uses TRBV4-1 and TRBJ2-7; maybe TRBD2 (7 bases). There are 15 residues in the CDR3. Trimming removed 0 bases from V and 1 base from J, with 10 bases in between. Germline assignment: CDR1 MGHRA and CDR2 YSYEKL. This CDR3 is CASSQDAGASYEQYF. The CDR3 nucleotides are TGCGCCAGCAGCCAAGACGCGGGGGCTTCCTACGAGCAGTACTTC.

V is TRBV19 and J is TRBJ2-3; D gene uncertain. The V and J ends lost 3 bases and 6 bases respectively, with 13 bases between them. Germline lookup yields CDR1 LNHDA and CDR2 SQIVND (reference sequence). CDR3 length: 14 amino acids. Here the CDR3 DNA reads TGTGCCAGTAGTATTGGGCCCATTGGGGATACGCAGTATTTT. As protein: CASSIGPIGDTQYF.

The chain has TRBV28 and TRBJ2-1, with D hard to call. Deletions cut 5 bases from V and 2 bases from J, with 16 bases between. Germline loops: CDR1 MDHEN, CDR2 SYDVKM. This CDR3 has 16 amino acids. The CDR3 nucleotides read TGTGCCAGCAGTCCCGGAGCCCGCAGGACCTACAATGAGCAGTTCTTC. Amino acids: CASSPGARRTYNEQFF.

This sequence joins TRBV27 and TRBJ2-7, with D possibly being TRBD1 (5 bases). Trimming took off 4 bases at V and 6 bases at J, with 16 bases between the two ends. CDR1 MNHEY and CDR2 SMNVEV come from the germline V gene (reference sequence). The CDR3 length is 14 residues. The CDR3 nucleotides read TGTGCCAGCAGTTGGAGTGGCCAGGGCTCCGAGCAGTACTTC. Encoded protein: CASSWSGQGSEQYF.

The DNA for the CDR3 is TGTGCCAGCAGCTTCGGACAGGGGGATTGGGAACTGTTTTTT. It is translated as CASSFGQGDWELFF. The rearrangement links TRBV5-6 to TRBJ1-4, with 10 bases identical to TRBD1. J gave up 12 bases and V 2 bases, and 7 bases lay outside the gene matches. This CDR3 region has 14 residues. The V gene's germline CDR1 is SGHDT and CDR2 YYEEEE.